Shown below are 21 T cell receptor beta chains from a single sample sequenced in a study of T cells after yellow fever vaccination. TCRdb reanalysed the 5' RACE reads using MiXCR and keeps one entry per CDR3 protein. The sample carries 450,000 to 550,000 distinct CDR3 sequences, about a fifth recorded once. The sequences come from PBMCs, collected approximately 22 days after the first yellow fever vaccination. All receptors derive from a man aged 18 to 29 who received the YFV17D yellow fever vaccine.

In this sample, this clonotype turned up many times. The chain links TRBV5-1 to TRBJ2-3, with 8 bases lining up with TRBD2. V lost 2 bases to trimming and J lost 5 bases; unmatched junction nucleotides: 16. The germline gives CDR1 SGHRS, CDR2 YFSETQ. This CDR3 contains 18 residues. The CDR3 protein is CASSFRFIQRGHQDTQYF. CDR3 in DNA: TGCGCCAGCAGCTTTCGGTTTATCCAGCGGGGGCACCAAGATACGCAGTATTTT.

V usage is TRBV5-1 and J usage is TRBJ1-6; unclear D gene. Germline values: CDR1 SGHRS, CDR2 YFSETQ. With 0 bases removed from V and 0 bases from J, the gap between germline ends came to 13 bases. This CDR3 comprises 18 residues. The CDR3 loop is CASSLGSGSSSYNSPLHF. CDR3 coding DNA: TGCGCCAGCAGCTTGGGATCGGGGAGTAGCTCCTATAATTCACCCCTCCACTTT.

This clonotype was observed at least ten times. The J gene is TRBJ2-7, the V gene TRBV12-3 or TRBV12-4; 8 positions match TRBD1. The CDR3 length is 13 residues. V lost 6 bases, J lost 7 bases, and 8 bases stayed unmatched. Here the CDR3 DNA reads TGTGCCAGCAGCATGGACAGGGAGAGGGAGCAGTACGTC. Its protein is CASSMDREREQYV.

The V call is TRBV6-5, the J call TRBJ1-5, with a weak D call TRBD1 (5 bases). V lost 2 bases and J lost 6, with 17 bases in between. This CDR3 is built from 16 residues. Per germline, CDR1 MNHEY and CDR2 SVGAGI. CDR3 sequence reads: CASSYLGTDFFQPQHF. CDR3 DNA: TGTGCCAGCAGTTACCTAGGGACCGACTTTTTTCAGCCCCAGCATTTT.

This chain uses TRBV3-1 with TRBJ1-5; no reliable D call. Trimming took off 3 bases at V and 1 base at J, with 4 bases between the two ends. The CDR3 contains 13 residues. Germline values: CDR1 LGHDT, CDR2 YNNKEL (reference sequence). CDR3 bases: TGTGCCAGCAGCCAGTGGAGCAATCAGCCCCAGCATTTT. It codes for CASSQWSNQPQHF.

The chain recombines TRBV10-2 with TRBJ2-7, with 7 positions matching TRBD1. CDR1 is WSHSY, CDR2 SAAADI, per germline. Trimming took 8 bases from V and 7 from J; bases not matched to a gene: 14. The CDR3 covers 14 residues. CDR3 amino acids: CASVDRPYGEEQYF. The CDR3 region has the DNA TGCGCCAGCGTGGACAGGCCCTATGGGGAAGAGCAGTACTTC.

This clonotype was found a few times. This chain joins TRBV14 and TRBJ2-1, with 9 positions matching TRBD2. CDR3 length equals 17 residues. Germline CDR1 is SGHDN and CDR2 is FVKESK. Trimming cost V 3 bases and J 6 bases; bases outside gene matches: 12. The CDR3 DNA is TGTGCCAGCAGCCAGCATAGTAGGCTAGCGGGGCTCAATGAGCAGTTCTTC. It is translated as CASSQHSRLAGLNEQFF.

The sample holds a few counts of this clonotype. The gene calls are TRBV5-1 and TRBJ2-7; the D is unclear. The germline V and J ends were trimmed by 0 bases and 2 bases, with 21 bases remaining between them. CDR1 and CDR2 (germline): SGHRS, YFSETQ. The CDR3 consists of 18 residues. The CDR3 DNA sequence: TGCGCCAGCAGCTTGGCCCTATCCTCGGCGCAGGATGCCTACGAGCAGTACTTC. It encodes CASSLALSSAQDAYEQYF.

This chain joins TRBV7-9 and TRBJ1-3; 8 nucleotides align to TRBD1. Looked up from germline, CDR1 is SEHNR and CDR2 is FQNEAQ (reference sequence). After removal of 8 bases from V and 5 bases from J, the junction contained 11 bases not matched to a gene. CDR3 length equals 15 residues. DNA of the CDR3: TGTGCCAGCTTTCAGGCGCAGGGGGCAAGAAACACCATATATTTT. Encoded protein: CASFQAQGARNTIYF.

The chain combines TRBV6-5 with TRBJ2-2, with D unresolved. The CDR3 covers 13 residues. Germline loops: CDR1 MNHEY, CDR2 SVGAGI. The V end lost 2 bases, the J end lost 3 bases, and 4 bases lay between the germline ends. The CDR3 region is CASSYSHTGELFF. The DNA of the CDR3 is TGTGCCAGCAGTTACAGTCACACCGGGGAGCTGTTTTTT.

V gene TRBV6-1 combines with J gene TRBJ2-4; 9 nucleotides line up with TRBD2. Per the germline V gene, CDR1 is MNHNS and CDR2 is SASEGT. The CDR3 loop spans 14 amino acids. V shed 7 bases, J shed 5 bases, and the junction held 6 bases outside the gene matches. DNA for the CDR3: TGTGCCAGCAATGAGCGGGGGGCCCAAAACATTCAGTACTTC. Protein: CASNERGAQNIQYF.

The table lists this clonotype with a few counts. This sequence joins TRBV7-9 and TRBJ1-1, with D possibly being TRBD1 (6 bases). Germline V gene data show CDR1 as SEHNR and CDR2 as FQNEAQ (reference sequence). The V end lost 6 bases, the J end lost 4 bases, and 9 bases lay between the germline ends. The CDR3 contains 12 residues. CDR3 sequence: CASRPRGTEAFF. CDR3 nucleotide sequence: TGTGCCAGCAGACCCAGGGGCACTGAAGCTTTCTTT.

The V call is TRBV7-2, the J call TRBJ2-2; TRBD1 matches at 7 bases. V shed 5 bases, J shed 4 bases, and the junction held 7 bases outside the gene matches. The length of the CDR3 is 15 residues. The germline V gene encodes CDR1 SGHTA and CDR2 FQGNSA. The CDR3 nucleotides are TGTGCCAGCAGCCAGGGCAGGGGGACCACCGGGGAGCTGTTTTTT. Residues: CASSQGRGTTGELFF.

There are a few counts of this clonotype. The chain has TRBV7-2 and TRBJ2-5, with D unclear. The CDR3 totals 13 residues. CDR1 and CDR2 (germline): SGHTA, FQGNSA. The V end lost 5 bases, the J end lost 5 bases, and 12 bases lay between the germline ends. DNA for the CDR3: TGTGCCAGCAGCCCCTCACCCGGGGAGACCCAGTACTTC. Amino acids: CASSPSPGETQYF.

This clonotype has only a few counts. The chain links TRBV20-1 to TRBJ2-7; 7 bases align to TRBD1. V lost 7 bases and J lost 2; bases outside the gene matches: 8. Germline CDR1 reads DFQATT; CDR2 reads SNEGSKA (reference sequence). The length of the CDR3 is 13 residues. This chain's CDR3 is CSVTGVRTYEQYF. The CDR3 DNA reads TGCAGTGTCACAGGGGTGAGGACCTACGAGCAGTACTTC.

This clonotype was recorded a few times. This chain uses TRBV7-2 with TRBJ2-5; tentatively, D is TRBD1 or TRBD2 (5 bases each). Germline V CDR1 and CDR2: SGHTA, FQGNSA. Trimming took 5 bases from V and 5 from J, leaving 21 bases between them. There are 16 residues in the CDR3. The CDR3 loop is CASSPGTGAEWETQYF. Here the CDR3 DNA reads TGTGCCAGCAGCCCGGGTACCGGGGCAGAATGGGAGACCCAGTACTTC.

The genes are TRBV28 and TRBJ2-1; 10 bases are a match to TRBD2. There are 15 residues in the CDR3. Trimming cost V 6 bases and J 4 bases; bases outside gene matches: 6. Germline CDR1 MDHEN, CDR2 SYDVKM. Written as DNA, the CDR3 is TGTGCCAGCAGACTGCTAGCGGGGGCTTACAATGAGCAGTTCTTC. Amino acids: CASRLLAGAYNEQFF.

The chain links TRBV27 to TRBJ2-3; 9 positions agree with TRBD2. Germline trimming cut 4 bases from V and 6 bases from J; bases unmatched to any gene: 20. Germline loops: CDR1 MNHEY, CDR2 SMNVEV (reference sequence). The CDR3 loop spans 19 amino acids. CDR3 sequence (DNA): TGTGCCAGCAGTTCAATACTCTCCTCGGGACTAGCTTTCGGGGATACGCAGTATTTT. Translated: CASSSILSSGLAFGDTQYF.

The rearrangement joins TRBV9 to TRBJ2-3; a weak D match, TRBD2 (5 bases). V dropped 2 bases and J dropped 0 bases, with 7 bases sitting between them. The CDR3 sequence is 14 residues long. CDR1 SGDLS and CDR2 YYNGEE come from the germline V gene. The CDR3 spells CASSVERSTDTQYF. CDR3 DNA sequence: TGTGCCAGCAGCGTTGAGCGGAGCACAGATACGCAGTATTTT.

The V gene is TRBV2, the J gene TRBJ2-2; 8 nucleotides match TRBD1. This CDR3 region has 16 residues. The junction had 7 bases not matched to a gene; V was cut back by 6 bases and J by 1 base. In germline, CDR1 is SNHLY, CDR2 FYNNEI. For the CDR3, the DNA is TGTGCCAGCAGCGAATTCGGACAGGGGAACACCGGGGAGCTGTTTTTT. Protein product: CASSEFGQGNTGELFF.

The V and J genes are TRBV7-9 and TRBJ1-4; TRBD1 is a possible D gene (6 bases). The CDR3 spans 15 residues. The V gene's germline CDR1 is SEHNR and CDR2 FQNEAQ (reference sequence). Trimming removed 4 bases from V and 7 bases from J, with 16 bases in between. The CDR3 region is CASSSFGGAGEKLFF. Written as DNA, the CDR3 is TGTGCCAGCAGCTCCTTTGGGGGGGCCGGTGAAAAACTGTTTTTT.